One sample yielded the 30 T cell receptor beta chains listed below, sequenced in a study of radiation and T cells in renal cell carcinoma. Measured with immunoSEQ multiplex PCR; TCRdb has only the in-frame clones, and not every one. The repertoire holds 45,000 to 65,000 clones, with roughly three quarters as singletons. Specified time point: baseline pretreatment blood. Documented treatment: 15 Gy SBRT to primary tumor, nephrectomy 4 weeks later. The sample in question was blood, obtained from a patient whose treatment included radiotherapy and nephrectomy. The receptors stem from a man aged 55 to 69 with renal cell carcinoma.

CDR3 region: CASSSLVMSSGNTIYF. The CDR3 DNA is TGTGCCAGCAGCTCTCTAGTAATGAGCTCTGGAAACACCATATATTTT. The gene calls are TRBV7-8 and TRBJ1-3, with D hard to call. The length of the CDR3 is 16 residues. The V and J ends lost 4 bases and 0 bases respectively, with 13 bases between them. The V gene's germline CDR1 is SGHVS and CDR2 FQNEAQ.

This clone was detected only a few times. V and J are TRBV19 and TRBJ2-3; the D gene is possibly TRBD2 (5 bases). CDR3 length: 16 amino acids. Per germline, CDR1 LNHDA and CDR2 SQIVND (reference sequence). Trimming took off 0 bases at V and 5 bases at J, with 15 bases between the two ends. DNA for the CDR3: TGTGCCAGTAGTATAGATCCGGGGATGAGTGGAGATACGCAGTATTTT. Its protein product is CASSIDPGMSGDTQYF.

The rearrangement uses TRBV29-1 and TRBJ2-1; 7 bases map to TRBD1. Germline V gives CDR1 SQVTM, CDR2 ANQGSEA. V trimming: 6 bases; J trimming: 7 bases; junction bases outside the gene matches: 12. This CDR3 region has 14 residues. The CDR3 protein is CSVPTATGYNEQFF. The CDR3 nucleotides read TGCAGCGTCCCCACTGCGACAGGGTATAATGAGCAGTTCTTC.

V is TRBV27 and J is TRBJ1-5; D gene uncertain. Germline CDR1 is MNHEY and CDR2 is SMNVEV (reference sequence). The ends were cut back, 0 bases at V and 2 bases at J, with 2 bases in the middle. CDR3 length: 13 amino acids. The CDR3 protein is CASSLSRNQPQHF. The CDR3 DNA reads as TGTGCCAGCAGTTTATCACGCAATCAGCCCCAGCATTTT.

CDR3 protein: CASSPDVGVVGDTIYF. For the CDR3, the DNA is TGTGCCAGTAGTCCTGACGTCGGAGTCGTGGGAGACACCATATATTTT. V is TRBV19 and J is TRBJ1-3; no reliable D call. CDR1 is LNHDA and CDR2 is SQIVND in the germline V gene (reference sequence). The V end lost 5 bases, the J end lost 8 bases, and 22 bases lay between the germline ends. The CDR3 is 16 amino acids.

V is TRBV6-5 and J is TRBJ1-4, with D possibly matching TRBD1 (6 bases). Trimming took 6 bases from V and 0 from J, leaving 11 bases between them. The germline CDR1 and CDR2 sequences are MNHEY and SVGAGI. The CDR3 spans 15 residues. The CDR3 sequence is CASSSRQATNEKLFF. The CDR3 DNA sequence: TGTGCCAGCAGCAGCCGACAGGCAACTAATGAAAAACTGTTTTTT.

The chain joins TRBV5-1 to TRBJ1-4, with no clear D. The CDR3 length is 16 residues. Germline CDR1 is SGHRS and CDR2 is YFSETQ. The V end was cut by 0 bases, the J end by 0 bases, with 9 bases between. CDR3 residues: CASSLDTGSTNEKLFF. CDR3 bases: TGCGCCAGCAGCTTGGATACGGGATCAACTAATGAAAAACTGTTTTTT.

This chain connects TRBV5-6 to TRBJ2-1; the D gene is possibly TRBD1 (6 bases). With 1 base removed from V and 4 bases from J, the gap between germline ends came to 12 bases. CDR1 is SGHDT, CDR2 YYEEEE, per germline. This CDR3 is 15 amino acids long. CDR3 residues: CASSLKGTPYNEQFF. Written as DNA, the CDR3 is TGTGCCAGCAGCTTGAAGGGGACACCTTACAATGAGCAGTTCTTC. The full variable domain, completed using reference TRBV5-6 and TRBJ2-1, is DAGVTQSPTHLIKTRGQQVTLRCSPKSGHDTVSWYQQALGQGPQFIFQYYEEEERQRGNFPDRFSGHQFPNYSSELNVNALLLGDSALYLCASSLKGTPYNEQFFGPGTRLTVL.

The V call is TRBV7-2, the J call TRBJ1-2; 8 bases fit TRBD1. Germline V gene sequence: CDR1 SGHTA, CDR2 FQGNSA. This CDR3 is built from 16 residues. J lost 5 bases, V lost 1 base, and 9 bases had no gene match. CDR3 sequence: CASSLGGTGSGYGYTF. CDR3 coding DNA: TGTGCCAGCAGCTTAGGGGGGACAGGTTCTGGTTATGGCTACACCTTC.

This clone has more than one count but fewer than ten. V usage is TRBV11-3 and J usage is TRBJ2-7; 7 bases are shared with TRBD1. Germline lookup yields CDR1 SGHNT and CDR2 YENEEA. V trimming: 5 bases; J trimming: 7 bases; junction bases outside the gene matches: 11. This CDR3 is 14 amino acids long. The CDR3: CASSDPTGKGEQYF. CDR3 nucleotides: TGTGCCAGCAGCGACCCGACAGGGAAGGGTGAGCAGTACTTC.

The chain joins TRBV6-6 to TRBJ1-1, with TRBD1 as a possible D gene (5 bases). The V end was cut by 2 bases, the J end by 3 bases, with 10 bases between. Germline CDR1 and CDR2: MNHNY and SVGAGI (reference sequence). The CDR3 totals 14 residues. The CDR3 region has the DNA TGTGCCAGCAGTTACGGCAGGGCCGACACTGAAGCTTTCTTT. It yields the protein CASSYGRADTEAFF.

The chain recombines TRBV5-6 with TRBJ1-4; maybe TRBD1 (5 bases). The CDR3 length is 17 residues. V lost 0 bases and J lost 0, with 12 bases in between. CDR1 and CDR2 (germline): SGHDT, YYEEEE. CDR3 sequence: CASSLAGTPATNEKLFF. CDR3 DNA: TGTGCCAGCAGCTTGGCCGGGACGCCTGCAACTAATGAAAAACTGTTTTTT.

This clone has more than one count but fewer than ten. This chain uses TRBV6-6 with TRBJ2-2; either TRBD1 or TRBD2 may supply D (7 bases each). The CDR3 is 16 amino acids. Germline-derived CDR1 and CDR2 are MNHNY and SVGAGI (reference sequence). Trimming stripped 8 bases from V and 3 bases from J, with 19 bases between. DNA of the CDR3: TGTGCCAGCTACCAAAGGGGGCGGGGGTACACCGGGGAGCTGTTTTTT. Its protein is CASYQRGRGYTGELFF.

The chain is built from TRBV7-9 and TRBJ2-2; maybe TRBD1 (6 bases). From germline, CDR1 is SEHNR and CDR2 FQNEAQ (reference sequence). Trimming left V 6 bases short and J 6 bases short, with 17 bases between. This CDR3 region has 15 residues. The CDR3 loop is CASRYRELLAGELFF. In DNA, the CDR3 is TGTGCCAGCAGATACAGGGAGTTGTTGGCCGGGGAGCTGTTTTTT.

There are a few counts of this clone. The chain is built from TRBV30 and TRBJ1-5; 9 nucleotides match TRBD1. This CDR3 is built from 14 residues. The germline V gene encodes CDR1 GTSNPN and CDR2 SVGIG (reference sequence). The V segment lost 3 bases and the J segment 5 bases; nucleotides outside the gene matches: 5. The CDR3 is CAWSLDRGDQPQHF. The CDR3 DNA sequence: TGTGCCTGGAGCTTGGACAGGGGAGATCAGCCCCAGCATTTT.

The chain employs TRBV11-3 and TRBJ2-3, with D uncertain. Trimming left V 5 bases short and J 2 bases short, with 14 bases between. CDR1 is SGHNT and CDR2 is YENEEA in the germline V gene. This CDR3 is built from 15 residues. The CDR3 reads CASSPRLRYTDTQYF. The CDR3 DNA reads TGTGCCAGCAGCCCCCGGCTCAGGTACACAGATACGCAGTATTTT.

The CDR3 DNA is TGTGCCAGCACCTCTTGGACAGGGGACACTGAAGCTTTCTTT. Amino acid sequence: CASTSWTGDTEAFF. The rearrangement uses TRBV6-5 and TRBJ1-1; 9 bases map to TRBD1. With 7 bases clipped from V and 3 bases from J, the junction kept 6 bases outside the gene matches. Germline-derived CDR1 and CDR2 are MNHEY and SVGAGI. This CDR3 is built from 14 residues.

The rearrangement uses TRBV5-1 and TRBJ1-3, with D possibly TRBD1 on 5 matching bases. Trimming shortened V by 0 bases and J by 8 bases, and 15 bases separated the two germline ends. This CDR3 contains 15 residues. Germline-derived CDR1 and CDR2 are SGHRS and YFSETQ. The CDR3 is CASSLDHRLEDTIYF. The CDR3 nucleotides read TGCGCCAGCAGCTTGGATCACAGGCTGGAGGACACCATATATTTT.

The chain carries TRBV11-3 and TRBJ1-1; perhaps TRBD1 as D (6 bases). Germline lookup yields CDR1 SGHNT and CDR2 YENEEA. The CDR3 sequence is 12 residues long. V lost 1 base and J lost 8, with 8 bases in between. As DNA, the CDR3 is TGTGCCAGCAGCTTAGTGACAGGAGAAGCTTTCTTT. Protein product: CASSLVTGEAFF.

The J gene is TRBJ2-4, the V gene TRBV19, with 9 bases aligning to TRBD1. Looked up from germline, CDR1 is LNHDA and CDR2 is SQIVND (reference sequence). The CDR3 spans 21 residues. The trim removed 3 bases at V and 0 bases at J, leaving 18 bases unmatched. The CDR3: CASSIRTAGQGFDLAKNIQYF. The CDR3, as DNA: TGTGCCAGTAGTATTCGAACGGCGGGACAGGGCTTCGACTTAGCCAAAAACATTCAGTACTTC.

The V gene is TRBV7-2, the J gene TRBJ1-3; no firm D call. The CDR3 has 15 residues. CDR1 is SGHTA and CDR2 is FQGNSA in the germline V gene. V dropped 4 bases and J dropped 4 bases, with 14 bases sitting between them. The CDR3 is CASSSRLQSGNTIYF. Here the CDR3 DNA reads TGTGCCAGCAGCTCCCGACTTCAATCCGGAAACACCATATATTTT.

The rearrangement links TRBV29-1 to TRBJ2-3, with TRBD2 as a possible D gene (5 bases). The CDR3 consists of 13 residues. The ends were cut back, 7 bases at V and 6 bases at J, with 17 bases in the middle. Looked up from germline, CDR1 is SQVTM and CDR2 is ANQGSEA. The DNA of the CDR3 is TGCAGCGGATTGGCCAGTCCGGGGGATACGCAGTATTTT. The encoded protein is CSGLASPGDTQYF.

The chain employs TRBV2 and TRBJ2-1; 9 positions agree with TRBD1. The CDR3 extends over 15 amino acids. V lost 9 bases and J lost 8; bases outside the gene matches: 14. Germline lookup yields CDR1 SNHLY and CDR2 FYNNEI. The CDR3 spells CARRVQGAGGHEQFF. CDR3 coding DNA: TGTGCCAGGAGAGTACAGGGGGCCGGGGGGCATGAGCAGTTCTTC.

This chain connects TRBV30 to TRBJ1-4; no definite D call. Germline V CDR1 and CDR2: GTSNPN, SVGIG (reference sequence). Trimming stripped 0 bases from V and 4 bases from J, with 3 bases between. The CDR3 runs 12 residues. CDR3 amino acids: CAWSVDNEKLFF. The CDR3 region has the DNA TGTGCCTGGAGTGTGGATAATGAAAAACTGTTTTTT.

The chain employs TRBV29-1 and TRBJ1-1; no clear D gene. CDR1 and CDR2 from the germline V gene are SQVTM and ANQGSEA. The V end was cut by 2 bases, the J end by 2 bases, with 12 bases between. This CDR3 contains 14 residues. The CDR3 is CSVENRATNTEAFF. CDR3 coding DNA: TGCAGCGTTGAAAATCGTGCCACAAACACTGAAGCTTTCTTT.

Only one count was recorded for this clone. The genes are TRBV5-1 and TRBJ1-5; D is possibly TRBD1 (6 bases). The CDR3 length is 16 residues. Trimming took 4 bases from V and 1 from J, leaving 15 bases between them. Germline assignment: CDR1 SGHRS and CDR2 YFSETQ. The CDR3 DNA reads as TGCGCCAGCAGCCTGGAAAAGGGGGACAGCAATCAGCCCCAGCATTTT. This encodes CASSLEKGDSNQPQHF.

The chain combines TRBV19 with TRBJ1-5; D ambiguous. Trimming took off 7 bases at V and 0 bases at J, with 10 bases between the two ends. The CDR3 runs to 14 residues. Germline V gives CDR1 LNHDA, CDR2 SQIVND (reference sequence). The CDR3 spells CASKKVYSNQPQHF. The CDR3 coding sequence is TGTGCCAGTAAGAAGGTGTATAGCAATCAGCCCCAGCATTTT.

This clone was recorded a few times. This sequence joins TRBV7-8 and TRBJ2-5; D is perhaps TRBD2 (6 bases). Germline V gives CDR1 SGHVS, CDR2 FQNEAQ. The CDR3 has 13 amino acids. Trimming took off 4 bases at V and 3 bases at J, with 9 bases between the two ends. CDR3 DNA sequence: TGTGCCAGCAGCTGGGGGGATGAAGAGACCCAGTACTTC. Translation gives CASSWGDEETQYF.

The J gene is TRBJ2-6, the V gene TRBV27; D not resolved. Germline V lookup: CDR1 MNHEY, CDR2 SMNVEV (reference sequence). V was pared by 4 bases and J by 0 bases, with 7 bases between. CDR3 length equals 15 residues. The CDR3 nucleotides are TGTGCCAGCAGTTATTCAAGCTCTGGGGCCAACGTCCTGACTTTC. Its protein product is CASSYSSSGANVLTF. Combining the CDR3 with reference TRBV27 and TRBJ2-6 gives the whole variable domain EAQVTQNPRYLITVTGKKLTVTCSQNMNHEYMSWYRQDPGLGLRQIYYSMNVEVTDKGDVPEGYKVSRKEKRNFPLILESPSPNQTSLYFCASSYSSSGANVLTFGAGSRLTVL.

The chain joins TRBV29-1 to TRBJ2-1, with 8 nucleotides matching TRBD2. V lost 6 bases, J lost 10 bases, and 8 bases stayed unmatched. The CDR3 loop spans 12 amino acids. The germline gives CDR1 SQVTM, CDR2 ANQGSEA. Written as DNA, the CDR3 is TGCAGCGTGTCCCCGGGGGGGCGCGAGCAGTTCTTC. Residues: CSVSPGGREQFF.